These 31 T cell receptor beta chains originate from one sample sequenced in a study of vaccination and CD4 T cells after COVID-19 (dated by TCRdb to the early 2020s). The library was generated by PCR. Sequencer: Illumina iSeq 100. TCR sequencing of DNA from cultured CD4+ T cells used the Oncomine TCR Beta short-read assay at the Johns Hopkins FTIC core. TCRdb reprocessed the public reads (quality trimming at Q25 with fastp, clone calling with MiXCR) and kept in-frame beta chains. Identical CDR3 protein sequences are pooled into one entry, listed with their most common genes and DNA. Here the sample has approximately 7,500 distinct CDR3 sequences; less than 80% occur a single time. The ten biggest clones cover 15% to 20% of the sample. This specimen's treatment or condition label, per the study, means: approximately 9-day PBMC culture with coronavirus spike peptide pools or control peptides (ViraFEST assay).

Which antigens these TCRs recognize remains unknown. Material: CD4+ T cells from blood, cultured in vitro. The receptor source for this set is a human donor who had recovered from COVID-19.

This sequence joins TRBV6-8 and TRBJ1-2; no reliable D call. V was trimmed by 8 bases and J by 0 bases, leaving 13 bases between them. Germline V gene lookup returns CDR1 MNHGY and CDR2 SAAAGT. The CDR3 totals 14 residues. The CDR3 sequence: CASPRRGANYGYTF. The CDR3 coding sequence is TGTGCCAGCCCAAGACGGGGAGCTAACTATGGCTACACCTTC.

This clonotype is medium-sized by share. The chain employs TRBV7-3 and TRBJ2-4; no firm D call. V was trimmed by 5 bases and J by 2 bases, leaving 16 bases between them. The CDR3 extends over 16 amino acids. Per the germline V gene, CDR1 is SGHTA and CDR2 is FQGTGA. The CDR3 DNA reads TGTGCCAGCAGCGGCCGGTCGGGTCTAACCAAAAACATTCAGTACTTC. Translation: CASSGRSGLTKNIQYF.

The chain carries TRBV18 and TRBJ2-7, with unresolved D. CDR1 and CDR2 (germline): KGHSH, LQKENI. V was trimmed by 0 bases and J by 3 bases, leaving 9 bases between them. This CDR3 contains 14 residues. DNA for the CDR3: TGTGCCAGCTCACCACCGGAACAGCTCTACGAGCAGTACTTC. Amino acid sequence: CASSPPEQLYEQYF.

The chain employs TRBV20-1 and TRBJ2-3; D possibly corresponds to TRBD1 (5 bases). Per germline, CDR1 DFQATT and CDR2 SNEGSKA (reference sequence). The CDR3 sequence is 14 residues long. Trimming shortened V by 2 bases and J by 4 bases, and 13 bases separated the two germline ends. CDR3 in DNA: TGCAGTGCTAGATTGCCAGGGATACCAGATACGCAGTATTTT. Residues: CSARLPGIPDTQYF.

The rearrangement uses TRBV7-2 and TRBJ1-2; D is undetermined. V gave up 3 bases and J gave up 1 base, with 9 bases separating them. The CDR3 spans 14 residues. From germline, CDR1 is SGHTA and CDR2 FQGNSA. CDR3 in amino acids: CASSFSRDNYGYTF. In DNA, the CDR3 is TGTGCCAGCAGCTTTAGTCGAGATAACTATGGCTACACCTTC.

The gene calls are TRBV20-1 and TRBJ2-2; perhaps D is TRBD1 or TRBD2 (5 bases each). Germline V CDR1 and CDR2: DFQATT, SNEGSKA (reference sequence). Trimming pared 3 bases from V and 2 bases from J, leaving 13 bases between. CDR3 length equals 15 residues. CDR3 protein: CSARPGPTNTGELFF. In DNA, the CDR3 is TGCAGTGCTAGGCCGGGACCGACAAACACCGGGGAGCTGTTTTTT.

This sequence joins TRBV20-1 and TRBJ2-4; unclear D gene. V shed 3 bases and J shed 2 bases, with 11 bases lying between them. The V gene's germline CDR1 is DFQATT and CDR2 SNEGSKA (reference sequence). This CDR3 is built from 14 residues. The CDR3 here is CSASLVSPKNIQYF. CDR3 DNA sequence: TGCAGTGCTAGTCTGGTTAGTCCCAAAAACATTCAGTACTTC.

The sample holds one count of this clonotype. The chain employs TRBV27 and TRBJ1-1, with 9 positions matching TRBD1. V was clipped by 6 bases and J by 2 bases; unmatched bases: 4. From germline, CDR1 is MNHEY and CDR2 SMNVEV (reference sequence). This CDR3 comprises 14 residues. The CDR3 DNA reads as TGTGCCAGCAGCCGACAGGGGGATAACACTGAAGCTTTCTTT. It translates to CASSRQGDNTEAFF.

The rearrangement joins TRBV14 to TRBJ1-1, with a tentative D call TRBD1 (5 bases). Germline CDR1 and CDR2: SGHDN and FVKESK. Trimming pared 0 bases from V and 4 bases from J, leaving 21 bases between. The CDR3 extends over 18 amino acids. The CDR3 coding sequence is TGTGCCAGCAGCCAAGATCGGTATGGGGGATGGGAGCGCACTGAAGCTTTCTTT. It specifies CASSQDRYGGWERTEAFF. Supplemented by reference TRBV14 and TRBJ1-1, the full variable domain reads EAGVTQFPSHSVIEKGQTVTLRCDPISGHDNLYWYRRVMGKEIKFLLHFVKESKQDESGMPNNRFLAERTGGTYSTLKVQPAELEDSGVYFCASSQDRYGGWERTEAFFGQGTRLTVV.

The chain joins TRBV24-1 to TRBJ2-1; D remains ambiguous. Germline lookup yields CDR1 KGHDR and CDR2 SFDVKD. V was cut by 2 bases and J by 0 bases, with 10 bases left in between. There are 16 residues in the CDR3. The CDR3 DNA sequence: TGTGCCACCAGTGATTCTTCGGTCAGCTCCTACAATGAGCAGTTCTTC. It codes for CATSDSSVSSYNEQFF.

The V gene is TRBV6-1, the J gene TRBJ1-6; D gene unclear. From germline, CDR1 is MNHNS and CDR2 SASEGT. V lost 2 bases to trimming and J lost 6 bases, with 14 bases between them. This CDR3 is 16 amino acids long. The DNA of the CDR3 is TGTGCCAGCAGTGAACCCTCGGGTCCGAGTAATTCACCCCTCCACTTT. It is translated as CASSEPSGPSNSPLHF.

The V and J genes are TRBV2 and TRBJ2-5, with 11 bases lining up with TRBD2. The CDR3 is 15 amino acids. CDR1 and CDR2 (germline): SNHLY, FYNNEI. V lost 6 bases to trimming and J lost 9 bases; unmatched junction nucleotides: 12. The CDR3 is CASRPTSGGTLAQYF. DNA of the CDR3: TGTGCCAGCAGGCCCACTAGCGGGGGTACATTGGCCCAGTACTTC.

This chain joins TRBV7-2 and TRBJ2-7, with 8 bases fitting TRBD1. The CDR3 spans 15 residues. The V and J ends lost 1 base and 3 bases, in that order; junction bases with no gene match: 5. CDR1 and CDR2 (germline): SGHTA, FQGNSA. This chain's CDR3 is CASSLGAGGLYEQYF. DNA of the CDR3: TGTGCCAGCAGCTTAGGGGCAGGGGGCCTCTACGAGCAGTACTTC.

This clonotype is labeled as medium-sized. The V call is TRBV12-3 or TRBV12-4, the J call TRBJ2-7, with TRBD1 matching 8 bases. CDR3 length: 11 residues. V was clipped by 6 bases and J by 12 bases; unmatched bases: 7. As DNA, the CDR3 is TGTGCCAGCAGCCAAGGGACAGGCCCGTACTTC. It is translated as CASSQGTGPYF.

The J gene is TRBJ1-1, the V gene TRBV19; 10 bases line up with TRBD1. Germline V gene lookup returns CDR1 LNHDA and CDR2 SQIVND (reference sequence). The junction had 12 bases not matched to a gene; V was cut back by 6 bases and J by 2 bases. This CDR3 has 17 amino acids. In nucleotides, the CDR3 is TGTGCCAGTAGGACCCCTCCGGGACAGGGGACAAACACTGAAGCTTTCTTT. As protein: CASRTPPGQGTNTEAFF.

The chain couples TRBV9 to TRBJ1-1, with D perhaps TRBD1 (6 bases). The CDR3 sequence is 15 residues long. Trimming pared 4 bases from V and 4 bases from J, leaving 17 bases between. CDR1 is SGDLS and CDR2 is YYNGEE in the germline V gene. CDR3: CASSPLSGVGTEAFF. CDR3 coding DNA: TGTGCCAGCAGCCCACTTTCAGGGGTCGGCACTGAAGCTTTCTTT.

The chain carries TRBV6-1 and TRBJ2-7, with 9 nucleotides matching TRBD1. The ends lost 6 bases at V and 3 bases at J; junction bases unmatched: 9. The V gene's germline CDR1 is MNHNS and CDR2 SASEGT. The length of the CDR3 is 15 residues. The CDR3 here is CASRPGQGRGYEQYF. The CDR3 DNA follows: TGTGCCAGCAGACCTGGACAGGGGAGGGGCTACGAGCAGTACTTC.

The V gene is TRBV10-3, the J gene TRBJ2-3, with 7 bases lining up with TRBD1. Looked up from germline, CDR1 is ENHRY and CDR2 is SYGVKD. The CDR3 runs 16 residues. V was pared by 8 bases and J by 1 base, with 12 bases of the junction left unmatched. As DNA, the CDR3 is TGTGCCATCGCAATCTCCAAGGGGGCAGGCACAGATACGCAGTATTTT. This sequence encodes CAIAISKGAGTDTQYF.

By share of the sample, this clonotype is medium-sized. The chain recombines TRBV5-1 with TRBJ2-7; TRBD1 matches at 9 bases. CDR1 is SGHRS and CDR2 is YFSETQ in the germline V gene. The ends lost 4 bases at V and 5 bases at J; junction bases unmatched: 7. This CDR3 contains 14 residues. CDR3 coding DNA: TGCGCCAGCAGCCAACTTGACAGGGGGGACGAGCAGTACTTC. The encoded protein is CASSQLDRGDEQYF.

The V call is TRBV7-9, the J call TRBJ1-3; D uncertain. V was trimmed by 5 bases and J by 0 bases, leaving 8 bases between them. CDR3 length: 14 amino acids. Germline CDR1 reads SEHNR; CDR2 reads FQNEAQ (reference sequence). The CDR3 loop reads CASSGYNSGNTIYF. The CDR3 DNA reads as TGTGCCAGCAGCGGTTACAACTCTGGAAACACCATATATTTT.

V and J are TRBV6-4 and TRBJ1-2; 10 bases fit TRBD1. The CDR3 has 15 residues. The germline gives CDR1 MRHNA, CDR2 SNTAGT. The V segment lost 2 bases and the J segment 3 bases; nucleotides outside the gene matches: 3. The CDR3 spells CASSDQTGGDYGYTF. The CDR3 nucleotides read TGTGCCAGCAGTGACCAGACAGGGGGCGACTATGGCTACACCTTC.

This sequence joins TRBV21-1 and TRBJ1-2; the listed D gene, TRBD1, was not tested against the DNA. TRBV21-1 is termed a pseudogene. The CDR3 is made up of 20 amino acids. Here the CDR3 reads CASSALLGTRGRGRDYGYTF. The CDR3 region has the DNA TGTGCCAGCAGCGCGCTCCTAGGGACGAGGGGCAGGGGGCGCGACTATGGCTACACCTTC.

CDR3 in amino acids: CSARRGTGGFNQPQHF. In nucleotides, the CDR3 is TGCAGTGCTAGGAGGGGGACAGGGGGCTTCAATCAGCCCCAGCATTTT. J is TRBJ1-5 and V is TRBV20-1, with 12 bases matching TRBD1. This CDR3 is 16 amino acids long. Germline CDR1 and CDR2: DFQATT and SNEGSKA (reference sequence). With V trimmed by 3 bases and J by 3 bases, 6 bases remained unmatched.

This chain connects TRBV6-1 to TRBJ1-5; weak D call: TRBD1 (6 bases). With 3 bases removed from V and 5 bases from J, the gap between germline ends came to 14 bases. From germline, CDR1 is MNHNS and CDR2 SASEGT. The CDR3 is 15 amino acids. CDR3 DNA: TGTGCCAGCAGTGAGGATCTCACAGGGCATCAGCCCCAGCATTTT. Amino acid sequence: CASSEDLTGHQPQHF.

V is TRBV20-1 and J is TRBJ2-5; no firm D call. Per the germline V gene, CDR1 is DFQATT and CDR2 is SNEGSKA (reference sequence). There are 15 residues in the CDR3. V was cut by 0 bases and J by 4 bases, with 15 bases left in between. The CDR3 DNA sequence: TGCAGTGCTAGAGAGGGCAGCAACTTTATAGAGACCCAGTACTTC. Its translation is CSAREGSNFIETQYF.

The rearrangement uses TRBV10-1 and TRBJ2-3; 7 bases agree with TRBD2. The germline V gene encodes CDR1 WNHNN and CDR2 SYGVQD (reference sequence). This CDR3 is 16 amino acids long. V lost 6 bases and J lost 0; bases outside the gene matches: 9. CDR3 in amino acids: CASSPLGGSSTDTQYF. CDR3 coding DNA: TGCGCCAGCAGCCCGCTGGGGGGGTCTAGCACAGATACGCAGTATTTT.

The chain is built from TRBV28 and TRBJ2-7; 10 bases match TRBD2. From germline, CDR1 is MDHEN and CDR2 SYDVKM. The CDR3 has 15 amino acids. V shed 6 bases, J shed 4 bases, and the junction held 9 bases outside the gene matches. The CDR3 DNA follows: TGTGCCAGCAGCCCCCGAGGTAGCGGGAGGTACGAGCAGTACTTC. Its protein product is CASSPRGSGRYEQYF.

V is TRBV18 and J is TRBJ1-5; 10 bases agree with TRBD1. The germline V gene encodes CDR1 KGHSH and CDR2 LQKENI. V lost 2 bases to trimming and J lost 6 bases; unmatched junction nucleotides: 4. CDR3 length: 15 amino acids. The CDR3 protein is CASSPDRGQSQPQHF. CDR3 nucleotides: TGTGCCAGCTCACCAGACAGGGGGCAAAGTCAGCCCCAGCATTTT.

The rearrangement uses TRBV15 and TRBJ2-3; no clear D gene. Trimming took off 1 base at V and 0 bases at J, with 8 bases between the two ends. This CDR3 comprises 15 residues. The germline V gene has CDR1 LNHNV and CDR2 YYDKDF (reference sequence). The CDR3 sequence: CATSRGGLSTDTQYF. As DNA, the CDR3 is TGTGCCACCAGCAGAGGGGGTCTGAGCACAGATACGCAGTATTTT. Filled out from reference TRBV15 and TRBJ2-3, the complete variable domain reads DAMVIQNPRYQVTQFGKPVTLSCSQTLNHNVMYWYQQKSSQAPKLLFHYYDKDFNNEADTPDNFQSRRPNTSFCFLDIRSPGLGDTAMYLCATSRGGLSTDTQYFGPGTRLTVL.

In this sample, this clonotype is large. The genes are TRBV11-2 and TRBJ1-2; perhaps TRBD1 as D (5 bases). V was trimmed by 2 bases and J by 3 bases, leaving 10 bases between them. This CDR3 contains 14 residues. Germline CDR1 is SGHAT and CDR2 is FQNNGV. The CDR3: CASSLTGDYYGYTF. In DNA form, the CDR3 reads TGTGCCAGCAGCTTAACAGGCGACTACTATGGCTACACCTTC.

The V and J genes are TRBV4-3 and TRBJ2-1, with D possibly TRBD1 on 5 matching bases. The CDR3 has 16 residues. Germline lookup yields CDR1 LGHNA and CDR2 YSLEER. Between the trimmed V and J ends, which lost 1 base and 6 bases, there was a span of 16 bases. CDR3 in amino acids: CASSQGGHHRVNEQFF. CDR3 nucleotide sequence: TGCGCCAGCAGCCAAGGAGGACATCATCGGGTCAATGAGCAGTTCTTC.